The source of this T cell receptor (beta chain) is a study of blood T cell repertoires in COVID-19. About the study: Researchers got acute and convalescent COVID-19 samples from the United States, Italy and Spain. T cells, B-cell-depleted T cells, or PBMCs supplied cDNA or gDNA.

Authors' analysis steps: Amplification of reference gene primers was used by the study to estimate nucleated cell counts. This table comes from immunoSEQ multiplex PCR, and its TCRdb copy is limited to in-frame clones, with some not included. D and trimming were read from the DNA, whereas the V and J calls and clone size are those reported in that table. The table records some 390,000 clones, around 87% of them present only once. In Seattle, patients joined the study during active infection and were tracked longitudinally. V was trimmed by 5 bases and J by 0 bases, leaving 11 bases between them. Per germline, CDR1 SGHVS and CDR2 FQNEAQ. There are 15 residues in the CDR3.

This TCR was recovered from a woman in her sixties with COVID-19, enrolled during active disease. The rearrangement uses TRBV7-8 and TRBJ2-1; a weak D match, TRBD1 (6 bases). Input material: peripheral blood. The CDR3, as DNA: TGTGCCAGCAGCCGAGACAGGAGCTCCTACAATGAGCAGTTCTTC. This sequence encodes CASSRDRSSYNEQFF.